This T cell receptor beta chain was sequenced for a study of cytomegalovirus exposure and HLA in healthy donors. Primers included in the PCR were 60 Vbeta and 13 Jbeta primers. Generated by immunoSEQ multiplex PCR, the TCRdb table keeps only in-frame clones and is missing some. This table has 150,000 to 200,000 clones, approximately 67% appearing once. The donors, nominally healthy at sampling, likely had unrecorded immune exposures. Germline trimming cut 2 bases from V and 7 bases from J; bases unmatched to any gene: 8. CDR1 is MNHEY and CDR2 is SVGAGI in the germline V gene. CDR3 size: 16 residues. Sequencing used PBMCs. This TCR derives from a woman under 30 in good health and CMV-seropositive. This sequence joins TRBV6-5 and TRBJ2-3, with 11 bases identical to TRBD1. The CDR3: CASSYPGQGGEYTQYF. The CDR3 DNA follows: TGTGCCAGCAGTTACCCGGGACAGGGGGGGGAATATACGCAGTATTTT.